What follows are 19 T cell receptor beta chains derived from one specimen sequenced in a study of T cell repertoires in cytomegalovirus infection. MiXCR, run by TCRdb on the reads, gives a single entry per CDR3 protein. The sample holds about 310,000 distinct CDR3 sequences, 15% to 20% seen once. Sequencing used PBMCs. These receptors were obtained from a human donor in good health (CMV status not recorded). Some clones in this sample may be carry-over from other donors' samples.

This clonotype has ten or more counts. The chain is built from TRBV12-3 or TRBV12-4 and TRBJ2-5; the D gene is possibly TRBD1 (6 bases). This CDR3 has 13 amino acids. Trimming removed 6 bases at V and 8 bases at J, with 16 bases between. This chain's CDR3 is CASSPGVSRTQYF. The CDR3 coding sequence is TGTGCCAGCAGCCCAGGGGTGTCTCGTACCCAGTACTTC.

V and J are TRBV29-1 and TRBJ2-2, with 7 bases that match TRBD2. This CDR3 region has 15 residues. V dropped 5 bases and J dropped 4; count of bases not matched to a gene: 10. Germline lookup yields CDR1 SQVTM and CDR2 ANQGSEA. The CDR3 sequence: CSVRGSGAGTGELFF. DNA for the CDR3: TGCAGCGTTCGAGGAAGCGGGGCGGGCACCGGGGAGCTGTTTTTT.

This clonotype was detected ten times or more. J is TRBJ1-1 and V is TRBV12-3 or TRBV12-4; possibly TRBD1 for D (5 bases). Trimming pared 3 bases from V and 4 bases from J, leaving 12 bases between. CDR3 size: 14 residues. CDR3 amino acids: CASSFGGDSTEAFF. Written as DNA, the CDR3 is TGTGCCAGCAGTTTCGGAGGGGATAGCACTGAAGCTTTCTTT.

The V and J genes are TRBV6-6 and TRBJ2-5; D is uncertain. The CDR3 length is 15 residues. Germline loops: CDR1 MNHNY, CDR2 SVGAGI (reference sequence). The V gene lost 0 bases and the J gene lost 5 bases, with 13 bases spanning the gap. The CDR3 region is CASSYSGPPRETQYF. DNA of the CDR3: TGTGCCAGCAGTTACTCAGGGCCTCCCCGGGAGACCCAGTACTTC.

This clonotype has ten or more counts. This chain joins TRBV24-1 and TRBJ2-1, with D perhaps TRBD1 (5 bases). Per germline, CDR1 KGHDR and CDR2 SFDVKD. The V end was cut by 1 base, the J end by 8 bases, with 8 bases between. The CDR3 contains 13 residues. CDR3: CATSDLGADEQFF. In DNA form, the CDR3 reads TGTGCCACCAGTGATTTAGGGGCGGATGAGCAGTTCTTC.

This clonotype was seen repeatedly, ten times or more. The chain recombines TRBV7-6 with TRBJ1-3; tentatively, D is TRBD1 (5 bases). Germline CDR1 SGHVS, CDR2 FNYEAQ. There are 13 residues in the CDR3. The V end lost 5 bases, the J end lost 3 bases, and 8 bases lay between the germline ends. CDR3 DNA sequence: TGTGCCAGCAGCAACACAGGTGGAAACACCATATATTTT. As protein: CASSNTGGNTIYF. Combining the CDR3 with reference TRBV7-6 and TRBJ1-3 gives the whole variable domain GAGVSQSPRYKVTKRGQDVALRCDPISGHVSLYWYRQALGQGPEFLTYFNYEAQQDKSGLPNDRFSAERPEGSISTLTIQRTEQRDSAMYRCASSNTGGNTIYFGEGSWLTVV.

The chain carries TRBV4-3 and TRBJ1-5; 8 nucleotides match TRBD1. This CDR3 is built from 15 residues. Germline CDR1 and CDR2: LGHNA and YSLEER. Trimming took 4 bases from V and 2 from J; bases not matched to a gene: 4. The CDR3 loop reads CASSPDRDRNQPQHF. The CDR3 DNA reads TGCGCCAGCAGCCCGGACAGGGATCGCAATCAGCCCCAGCATTTT.

The rearrangement uses TRBV4-1 and TRBJ1-3, with 8 nucleotides matching TRBD1. CDR1 MGHRA and CDR2 YSYEKL come from the germline V gene. The CDR3 runs 19 residues. The trim removed 0 bases at V and 1 base at J, leaving 11 bases unmatched. The CDR3 here is CASSQDRGGRGPSGNTIYF. The DNA of the CDR3 is TGCGCCAGCAGCCAAGATAGGGGTGGCAGGGGGCCATCTGGAAACACCATATATTTT.

The J gene is TRBJ1-1, the V gene TRBV25-1, with unresolved D. Germline V gene lookup returns CDR1 MGHDK and CDR2 SYGVNS. The ends were cut back, 0 bases at V and 1 base at J, with 6 bases in the middle. This CDR3 is built from 14 residues. The DNA for the CDR3 is TGTGCCAGCAGTGAATACCAGGAGAACACTGAAGCTTTCTTT. The encoded protein is CASSEYQENTEAFF.

This clonotype was counted many times. V is TRBV7-2 and J is TRBJ2-2; D unclear. Germline V CDR1 and CDR2: SGHTA, FQGNSA. This CDR3 comprises 19 residues. V was shortened by 5 bases and J by 4 bases, with 26 bases between the two germline ends. The CDR3 bases are TGTGCCAGCAGCCGGTTTTGGCCCCTTACTGCCGTAGCCACCGGGGAGCTGTTTTTT. Translated: CASSRFWPLTAVATGELFF.

This clonotype came up a few times. The J gene is TRBJ1-6, the V gene TRBV4-3; possibly TRBD1 for D (5 bases). Germline V CDR1 and CDR2: LGHNA, YSLEER. There are 17 residues in the CDR3. With 4 bases removed from V and 9 bases from J, the gap between germline ends came to 22 bases. The CDR3 DNA follows: TGCGCCAGCAGCCTATATTTGGGGGAGGACACGTTTTCACCCCTCCACTTT. Its protein is CASSLYLGEDTFSPLHF.

This clonotype was counted ten times or more. V gene TRBV6-1 combines with J gene TRBJ1-1; D remains ambiguous. The CDR3 is 12 amino acids. The germline V gene has CDR1 MNHNS and CDR2 SASEGT. V shed 5 bases and J shed 12 bases, with 16 bases lying between them. The CDR3 sequence: CASSRVLGQTFF. As DNA, the CDR3 is TGTGCCAGCAGTCGAGTCCTCGGCCAGACTTTCTTT.

This clonotype is a singleton in its sample. The V gene is TRBV28, the J gene TRBJ2-7; tentative D call: TRBD1 (5 bases). The ends were cut back, 8 bases at V and 7 bases at J, with 15 bases in the middle. The CDR3 is 12 amino acids. Germline CDR1 and CDR2: MDHEN and SYDVKM. In DNA, the CDR3 is TGTGCCAGCGGCCTGACAGCCGGTGAGCAGTACTTC. This encodes CASGLTAGEQYF.

The V and J genes are TRBV5-1 and TRBJ2-7; 7 bases agree with TRBD1. The germline V gene has CDR1 SGHRS and CDR2 YFSETQ. V shed 0 bases, J shed 3 bases, and the junction held 9 bases outside the gene matches. The CDR3 has 16 residues. CDR3 in DNA: TGCGCCAGCAGCTTGGCACCGGGACAGAGAGACTACGAGCAGTACTTC. Its translation: CASSLAPGQRDYEQYF.

This clonotype was seen a handful of times. The chain combines TRBV27 with TRBJ2-3, with 7 bases matching TRBD2. Germline-derived CDR1 and CDR2 are MNHEY and SMNVEV (reference sequence). The CDR3 runs 17 residues. J gave up 2 bases and V 2 bases, and 10 bases lay outside the gene matches. This chain's CDR3 is CASSLASSGIPTDTQYF. The CDR3 coding sequence is TGTGCCAGCAGTTTAGCTTCTAGCGGAATACCCACAGATACGCAGTATTTT.

V usage is TRBV2 and J usage is TRBJ1-6; 7 nucleotides align to TRBD1. Germline lookup yields CDR1 SNHLY and CDR2 FYNNEI. Unmatched junction bases numbered 12, after V lost 2 bases and J lost 2 bases. CDR3 length equals 19 residues. CDR3 protein: CASSERDRGGATYNSPLHF. The CDR3 DNA reads as TGTGCCAGCAGTGAACGGGACAGAGGGGGAGCTACCTATAATTCACCCCTCCACTTT.

This clonotype came up many times. The rearrangement links TRBV7-2 to TRBJ2-7; TRBD2 matches 10 bases. The CDR3 runs to 16 residues. Germline CDR1 is SGHTA and CDR2 is FQGNSA. With 2 bases clipped from V and 5 bases from J, the junction kept 9 bases outside the gene matches. As DNA, the CDR3 is TGTGCCAGCAGCTTATTGCGAGCGGGGGGGCCTGACGAGCAGTACTTC. It yields the protein CASSLLRAGGPDEQYF.

The CDR3 region has the DNA TGCGCCAGCAGCTTCCTGGGGGGAGGTGGCACTGAAGCTTTCTTT. It codes for CASSFLGGGGTEAFF. This chain uses TRBV5-1 with TRBJ1-1; D might be TRBD1 (5 bases). The length of the CDR3 is 15 residues. Between the trimmed V and J ends, which lost 2 bases and 4 bases, there was a span of 15 bases. CDR1 is SGHRS and CDR2 is YFSETQ in the germline V gene.

The chain recombines TRBV7-6 with TRBJ2-6, with TRBD1 as a possible D gene (6 bases). Between the trimmed V and J ends, which lost 5 bases and 2 bases, there was a span of 13 bases. This CDR3 has 16 residues. Germline-derived CDR1 and CDR2 are SGHVS and FNYEAQ. Here the CDR3 reads CASSPGQLPGANVLTF. The CDR3 DNA reads as TGTGCCAGCAGCCCTGGACAGCTCCCTGGGGCCAACGTCCTGACTTTC.